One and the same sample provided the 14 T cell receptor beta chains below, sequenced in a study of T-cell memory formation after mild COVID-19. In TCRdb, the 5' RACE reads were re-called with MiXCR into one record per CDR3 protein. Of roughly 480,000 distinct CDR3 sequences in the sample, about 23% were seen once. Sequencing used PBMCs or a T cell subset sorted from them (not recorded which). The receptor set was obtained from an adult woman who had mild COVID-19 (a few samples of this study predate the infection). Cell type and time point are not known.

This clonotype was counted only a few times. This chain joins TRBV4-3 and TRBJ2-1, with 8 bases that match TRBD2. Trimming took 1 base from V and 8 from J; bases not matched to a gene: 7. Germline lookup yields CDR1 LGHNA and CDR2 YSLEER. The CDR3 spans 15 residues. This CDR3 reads CASSQAGVAGYEQFF. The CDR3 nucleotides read TGCGCCAGCAGCCAAGCTGGAGTAGCGGGGTATGAGCAGTTCTTC.

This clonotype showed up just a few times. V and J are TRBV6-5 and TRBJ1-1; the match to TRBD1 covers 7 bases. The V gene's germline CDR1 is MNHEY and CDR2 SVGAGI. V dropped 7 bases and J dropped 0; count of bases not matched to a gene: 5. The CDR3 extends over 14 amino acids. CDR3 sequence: CASTEGQLNTEAFF. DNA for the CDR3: TGTGCCAGCACCGAGGGACAGTTGAACACTGAAGCTTTCTTT.

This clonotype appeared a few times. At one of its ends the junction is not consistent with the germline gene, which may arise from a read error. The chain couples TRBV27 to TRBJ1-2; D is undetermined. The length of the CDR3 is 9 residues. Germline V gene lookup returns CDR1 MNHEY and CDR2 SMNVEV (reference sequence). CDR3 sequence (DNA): TGTGCCAGCAGTTGGGCTCCTTCCTTC. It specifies CASSWAPSF.

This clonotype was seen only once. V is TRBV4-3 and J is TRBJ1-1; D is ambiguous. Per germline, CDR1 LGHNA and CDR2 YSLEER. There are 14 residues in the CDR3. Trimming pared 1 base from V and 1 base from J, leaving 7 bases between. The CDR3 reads CASSQGEKNTEAFF. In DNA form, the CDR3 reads TGCGCCAGCAGCCAAGGGGAAAAGAACACTGAAGCTTTCTTT.

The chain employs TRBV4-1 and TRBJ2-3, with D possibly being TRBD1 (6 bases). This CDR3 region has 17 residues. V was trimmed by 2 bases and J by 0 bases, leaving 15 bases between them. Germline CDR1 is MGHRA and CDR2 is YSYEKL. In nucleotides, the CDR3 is TGCGCCAGCAGCCAACCGGTCCGGGACATGAGCACAGATACGCAGTATTTT. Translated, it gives CASSQPVRDMSTDTQYF.

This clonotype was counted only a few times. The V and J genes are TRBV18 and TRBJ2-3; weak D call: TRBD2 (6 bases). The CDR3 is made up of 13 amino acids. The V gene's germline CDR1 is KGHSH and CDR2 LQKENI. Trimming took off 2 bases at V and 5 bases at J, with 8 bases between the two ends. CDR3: CASSPGAGDTQYF. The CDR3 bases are TGTGCCAGCTCACCAGGAGCGGGAGATACGCAGTATTTT.

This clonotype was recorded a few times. CDR3 in amino acids: CASSFLSSYEQYF. DNA for the CDR3: TGCGCCAGCAGCTTCCTGAGCTCCTACGAGCAGTACTTC. V gene TRBV5-1 combines with J gene TRBJ2-7; D not resolved. V was trimmed by 2 bases and J by 0 bases, leaving 6 bases between them. Germline V lookup: CDR1 SGHRS, CDR2 YFSETQ. The CDR3 sequence is 13 residues long.

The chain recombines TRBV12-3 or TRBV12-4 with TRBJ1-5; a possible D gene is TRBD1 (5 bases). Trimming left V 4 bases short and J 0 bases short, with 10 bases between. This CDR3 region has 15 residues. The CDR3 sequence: CASSWGTFSNQPQHF. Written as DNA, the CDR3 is TGTGCCAGCAGTTGGGGGACCTTTAGCAATCAGCCCCAGCATTTT.

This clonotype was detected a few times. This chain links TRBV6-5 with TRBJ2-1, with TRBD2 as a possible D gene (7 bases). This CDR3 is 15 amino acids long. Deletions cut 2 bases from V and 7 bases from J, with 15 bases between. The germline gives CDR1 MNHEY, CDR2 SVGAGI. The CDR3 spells CASSYERDNPNEQFF. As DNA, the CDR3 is TGTGCCAGCAGTTACGAGCGGGACAACCCGAATGAGCAGTTCTTC.

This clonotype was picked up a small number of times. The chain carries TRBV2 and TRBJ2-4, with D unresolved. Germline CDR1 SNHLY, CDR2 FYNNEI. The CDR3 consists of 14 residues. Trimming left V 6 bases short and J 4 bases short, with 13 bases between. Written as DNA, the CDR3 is TGTGCCAGCAGCCGATTGACGGGTAAAAACATTCAGTACTTC. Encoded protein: CASSRLTGKNIQYF.

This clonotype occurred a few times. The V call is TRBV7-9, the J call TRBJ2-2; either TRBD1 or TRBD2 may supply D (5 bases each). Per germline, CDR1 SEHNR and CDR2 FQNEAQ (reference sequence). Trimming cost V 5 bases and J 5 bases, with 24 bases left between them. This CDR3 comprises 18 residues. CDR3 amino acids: CASSKRREGRVRTGELFF. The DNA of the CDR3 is TGTGCCAGCAGCAAACGACGTGAGGGACGAGTCAGAACCGGGGAGCTGTTTTTT.

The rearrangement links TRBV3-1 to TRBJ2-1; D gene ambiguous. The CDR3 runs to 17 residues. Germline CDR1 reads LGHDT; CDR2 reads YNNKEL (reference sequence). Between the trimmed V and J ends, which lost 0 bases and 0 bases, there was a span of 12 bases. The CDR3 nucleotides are TGTGCCAGCAGCCAAGATCCGTTATATAGCTCCTACAATGAGCAGTTCTTC. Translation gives CASSQDPLYSSYNEQFF.

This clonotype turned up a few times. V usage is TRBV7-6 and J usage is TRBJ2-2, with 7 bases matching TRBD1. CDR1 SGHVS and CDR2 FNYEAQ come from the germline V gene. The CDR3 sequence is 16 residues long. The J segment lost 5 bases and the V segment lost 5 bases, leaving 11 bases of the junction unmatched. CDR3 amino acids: CASSPRGRPVTGELFF. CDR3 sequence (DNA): TGTGCCAGCAGCCCAAGGGGGCGGCCAGTGACCGGGGAGCTGTTTTTT.

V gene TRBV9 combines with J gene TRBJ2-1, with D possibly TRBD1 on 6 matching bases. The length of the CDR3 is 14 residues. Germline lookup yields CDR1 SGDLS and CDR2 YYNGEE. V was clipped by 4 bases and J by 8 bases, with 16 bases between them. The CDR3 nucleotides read TGTGCCAGCAGCCCCCGACAGGATTTGGATGAGCAGTTCTTC. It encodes CASSPRQDLDEQFF.